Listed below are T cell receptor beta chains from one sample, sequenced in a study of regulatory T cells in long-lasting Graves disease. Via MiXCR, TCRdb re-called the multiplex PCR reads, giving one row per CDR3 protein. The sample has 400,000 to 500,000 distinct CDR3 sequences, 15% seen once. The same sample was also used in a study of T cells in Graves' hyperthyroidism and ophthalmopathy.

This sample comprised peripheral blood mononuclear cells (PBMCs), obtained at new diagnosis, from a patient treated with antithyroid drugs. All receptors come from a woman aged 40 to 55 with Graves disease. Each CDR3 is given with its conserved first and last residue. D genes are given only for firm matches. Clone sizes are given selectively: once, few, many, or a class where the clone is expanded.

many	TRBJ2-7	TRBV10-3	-	TGTGCCATCAGGCGAACTCAGGGCGCCGAGCAGTACTTC	CAIRRTQGAEQYF
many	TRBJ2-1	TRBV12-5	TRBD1	TGTGCTAGTGGTTTAAGGGGGCAACCATCTGCGCAGTTCTTC	CASGLRGQPSAQFF
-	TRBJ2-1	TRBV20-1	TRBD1	TGCAGTGCTACCAACCCGACAGGGACGAATGAGCAGTTCTTC	CSATNPTGTNEQFF
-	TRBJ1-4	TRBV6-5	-	TGTGCCAGCAGTTACTGGCGGGGGGAGAATGAAAAACTGTTTTTT	CASSYWRGENEKLFF
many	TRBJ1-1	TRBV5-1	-	TGCGCCAGCAGCTTGGGACAGGTGAACACTGAAGCTTTCTTT	CASSLGQVNTEAFF
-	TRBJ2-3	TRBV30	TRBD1	TGTGCCTGGACAACCGGGACAGCCCCGCAGTATTTT	CAWTTGTAPQYF
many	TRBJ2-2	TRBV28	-	TGTGCCAGCAGTTTCCGTCGCTTGGGCGCAAGGGTTGGCGGGGAGCTGTTTTTT	CASSFRRLGARVGGELFF
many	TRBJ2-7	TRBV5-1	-	TGCGCCAGCAGCTCCGGGAGTTACTACGAGCAGTACTTC	CASSSGSYYEQYF
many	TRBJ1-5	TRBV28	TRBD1	TGTGCCAGCAGTCCCAGGGGGCCCTACAATCAGCCCCAGCATTTT	CASSPRGPYNQPQHF
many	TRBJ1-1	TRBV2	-	TGTGCCAGCAGAGCCCATAGCACTGAAGCTTTCTTT	CASRAHSTEAFF
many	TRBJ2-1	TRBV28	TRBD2	TGTGCCAGCAGAGACCCCGGGACTAGCGGGATCCGGGAGCAGTTCTTC	CASRDPGTSGIREQFF
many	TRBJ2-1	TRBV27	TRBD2	TGTGCCAGCACCTCCCCAGCGGGAGTGGGGTACAATGAGCAGTTCTTC	CASTSPAGVGYNEQFF
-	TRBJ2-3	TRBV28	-	TGTGCCAGCAGTTTTCAGGGACGGGGAAGCACAGATACGCAGTATTTT	CASSFQGRGSTDTQYF
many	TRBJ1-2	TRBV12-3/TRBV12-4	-	TGTGCCAGCAGTACGGACCCCTTAGGACCACGGGGCTACACCTTC	CASSTDPLGPRGYTF
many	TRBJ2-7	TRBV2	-	TGTGCCAGCAGTGAAGTTGTAGGGAGCGAGCAGTACTTC	CASSEVVGSEQYF
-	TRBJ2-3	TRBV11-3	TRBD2	TGTGCCAGCAGACACTCCCCGGGACTAGCTTTTCCTCCCACAGATACGCAGTATTTT	CASRHSPGLAFPPTDTQYF
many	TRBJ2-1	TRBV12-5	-	TGTGCTAGTGGTGCCTATGACGGGAGCTCCTACAATGAGCAGTTCTTC	CASGAYDGSSYNEQFF
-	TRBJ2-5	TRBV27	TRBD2	TGTGCCAGCAGTTTATGGCTAGCGGGAGGCGAAGAGACCCAGTACTTC	CASSLWLAGGEETQYF
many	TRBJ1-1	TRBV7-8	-	TGTGCCAGCAGCAGGCTTCAGGGCAGTGGAGCTTTCTTT	CASSRLQGSGAFF
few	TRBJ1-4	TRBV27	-	TGTGCCAGCAGTTTCTCCGGAGCTAATGAAAAACTGTTTTTT	CASSFSGANEKLFF
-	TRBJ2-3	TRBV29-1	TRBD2	TGCAGCGTTGGTAGCGGGAGTATCACAGATACGCAGTATTTT	CSVGSGSITDTQYF
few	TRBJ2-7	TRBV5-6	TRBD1	TGTGCCAGCAGCTTAGACAGGGGGCGAAGCTTATACGAGCAGTACTTC	CASSLDRGRSLYEQYF
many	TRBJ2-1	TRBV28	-	TGTGCCAGCAGTTTGCAGGGTTTTGAGCAGTTCTTC	CASSLQGFEQFF
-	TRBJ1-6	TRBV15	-	TGTGCCACCAGCATCGACGGGAGGGAAAATTCACCCCTCCACTTT	CATSIDGRENSPLHF
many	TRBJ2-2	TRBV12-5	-	TGTGCTAGTGTTTCGGATGCGAACACCGGGGAGCTGTTTTTT	CASVSDANTGELFF
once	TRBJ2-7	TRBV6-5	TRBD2	TGTGCCAGCAGTTACTCGGGCGGGAGCTCCTACGAGCAGCACTTC	CASSYSGGSSYEQHF
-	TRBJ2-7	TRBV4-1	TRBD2	TGCGCCAGCAGCCACGAGCCCGGGACTAGCGGGGCCGGGCAGTACTTC	CASSHEPGTSGAGQYF